This T cell receptor (beta chain) was captured by sequencing in a study of blood T cell repertoires in COVID-19. Overall study: Samples representing acute and convalescent COVID-19 were sourced from the United States, Italy and Spain. T cells, B-cell-depleted T cells, or PBMCs provided the cDNA or gDNA that served as material.

The V end was cut by 4 bases, the J end by 4 bases, with 14 bases between. This CDR3 region has 14 residues. Per the germline V gene, CDR1 is GTSNPN and CDR2 is SVGIG (reference sequence). Living in about two dozen US areas, the participants were between roughly 18 and 95 years of age. Recovery among Cohort 3 donors was established by two negative PCRs, clearance, or symptom resolution. Method: immunoSEQ multiplex PCR; TCRdb's copy keeps in-frame clones and lacks some. The sample gives around 300,000 clones, less than 85% of which show up once; roughly 2.6% is in the top ten. This chain connects TRBV30 to TRBJ2-1, with D perhaps matching TRBD2 (6 bases). This receptor was obtained from a woman aged 45-60 years who had recovered from COVID-19. The sequencing input was PBMCs or T cells enriched from blood (not recorded which). This CDR3 is CAWKAGWGYNEQFF. The CDR3 DNA reads as TGTGCCTGGAAGGCGGGGTGGGGATACAATGAGCAGTTCTTC.